These T cell receptor beta chains were read from a single sample in a study of blood T cell repertoires in COVID-19. Here immunoSEQ multiplex PCR was the method, and the copy in TCRdb shows in-frame clones only, minus some. Seen here are about 330,000 clones, 86% observed once, and the top ten hold around 1.5%. Sequenced: peripheral blood. The source is a woman between 45 and 65 years old with acute or convalescent COVID-19. Both conserved end residues are part of each CDR3. The D gene is left open where the match is weak. Clone size is not always given. Where it is, it says once, few, many or a class for expanded clones.

j_gene: TRBJ2-7; d_gene: NA; v_gene: TRBV2; abundance: few; CDR3aa: CASRAVGYEQYF; CDR3nt: TGTGCCAGCAGGGCGGTCGGATACGAGCAGTACTTC
j_gene: TRBJ2-1; d_gene: TRBD2; v_gene: TRBV4-1; abundance: NA; CDR3aa: CASSQHSGLAGGLYNEQFF; CDR3nt: TGCGCCAGCAGCCAACATTCGGGACTAGCGGGAGGCCTATACAATGAGCAGTTCTTC
j_gene: TRBJ1-6; d_gene: TRBD1; v_gene: TRBV19; abundance: NA; CDR3aa: CASSQAGTGRNSPLHF; CDR3nt: TGTGCCAGTAGTCAAGCCGGGACAGGCCGTAATTCACCCCTCCACTTT
j_gene: TRBJ1-1; d_gene: TRBD1; v_gene: TRBV9; abundance: once; CDR3aa: CASSAQGYTEAFF; CDR3nt: TGTGCCAGCAGCGCACAGGGGTACACTGAAGCTTTCTTT
j_gene: TRBJ1-2; d_gene: NA; v_gene: TRBV4-3; abundance: NA; CDR3aa: CASSQDYYGYTF; CDR3nt: TGCGCCAGCAGCCAAGACTACTATGGCTACACCTTC
j_gene: TRBJ2-7; d_gene: TRBD1; v_gene: TRBV18; abundance: NA; CDR3aa: CASSPKGTGGTYEQYF; CDR3nt: TGTGCCAGCTCACCAAAGGGGACAGGGGGGACCTACGAGCAGTACTTC
j_gene: TRBJ2-7; d_gene: NA; v_gene: TRBV9; abundance: few; CDR3aa: CASSVDSYEQYF; CDR3nt: TGTGCCAGCAGCGTAGACAGCTACGAGCAGTACTTC
j_gene: TRBJ2-3; d_gene: TRBD1; v_gene: TRBV2; abundance: NA; CDR3aa: CASSDDRVTDTQYF; CDR3nt: TGTGCCAGCAGCGACGACAGGGTTACAGATACGCAGTATTTT
j_gene: TRBJ1-1; d_gene: NA; v_gene: TRBV6-2/TRBV6-3; abundance: NA; CDR3aa: CASSYSNLGRGTEAFF; CDR3nt: TGTGCCAGCAGTTACTCGAATTTGGGAAGGGGCACTGAAGCTTTCTTT
j_gene: TRBJ1-5; d_gene: NA; v_gene: TRBV18; abundance: NA; CDR3aa: CASSRLHGSNQPQHF; CDR3nt: TGTGCCAGCTCACGACTACATGGGAGCAATCAGCCCCAGCATTTT
j_gene: TRBJ2-7; d_gene: TRBD1; v_gene: TRBV6-5; abundance: NA; CDR3aa: CASRTGQGYEQYF; CDR3nt: TGTGCCAGCAGGACGGGACAGGGCTACGAGCAGTACTTC
j_gene: TRBJ2-3; d_gene: NA; v_gene: TRBV5-1; abundance: NA; CDR3aa: CASSFPGTDTQYF; CDR3nt: TGCGCCAGCAGCTTTCCCGGCACAGATACGCAGTATTTT
j_gene: TRBJ2-2; d_gene: NA; v_gene: TRBV30; abundance: NA; CDR3aa: CAWRPPWAGELFF; CDR3nt: TGTGCCTGGAGACCTCCTTGGGCAGGGGAGCTGTTTTTT
j_gene: TRBJ1-2; d_gene: NA; v_gene: TRBV19; abundance: NA; CDR3aa: CASSPTGHYGYTF; CDR3nt: TGTGCCAGTAGTCCCACAGGTCACTATGGCTACACCTTC
j_gene: TRBJ1-4; d_gene: NA; v_gene: TRBV24-1; abundance: NA; CDR3aa: CANTQGRTTNEKLFF; CDR3nt: TGTGCCAACACACAGGGACGAACGACTAATGAAAAACTGTTTTTT
j_gene: TRBJ2-1; d_gene: TRBD2; v_gene: TRBV10-1; abundance: NA; CDR3aa: CASDGGRGSYNEQFF; CDR3nt: TGCGCCAGCGACGGCGGGAGGGGATCCTACAATGAGCAGTTCTTC
j_gene: TRBJ1-5; d_gene: NA; v_gene: TRBV6-1; abundance: NA; CDR3aa: CASSDQPTGQPQHF; CDR3nt: TGTGCCAGCAGTGACCAGCCGACAGGTCAGCCCCAGCATTTT
j_gene: TRBJ1-2; d_gene: TRBD1; v_gene: TRBV7-3; abundance: NA; CDR3aa: CASSLTSTGGYGYTF; CDR3nt: TGTGCCAGCAGCTTAACCTCGACAGGGGGCTATGGCTACACCTTC
j_gene: TRBJ2-3; d_gene: NA; v_gene: TRBV7-2; abundance: NA; CDR3aa: CASSFPRLSDTQYF; CDR3nt: TGTGCCAGCAGCTTTCCTAGGTTGTCAGATACGCAGTATTTT
j_gene: TRBJ1-5; d_gene: TRBD1; v_gene: TRBV2; abundance: NA; CDR3aa: CASSDRGPVQPQHF; CDR3nt: TGTGCCAGCAGTGACAGGGGGCCGGTACAGCCCCAGCATTTT
j_gene: TRBJ2-1; d_gene: NA; v_gene: TRBV27; abundance: NA; CDR3aa: CASIKTGYGNGEQFF; CDR3nt: TGTGCCAGCATAAAGACAGGATATGGGAATGGTGAGCAGTTCTTC
j_gene: TRBJ1-4; d_gene: NA; v_gene: TRBV5-1; abundance: NA; CDR3aa: CASSLGLIATNEKLFF; CDR3nt: TGCGCCAGCAGCTTGGGACTAATCGCAACTAATGAAAAACTGTTTTTT
j_gene: TRBJ2-3; d_gene: TRBD2; v_gene: TRBV7-2; abundance: NA; CDR3aa: CASSLRGGGGTDTQYF; CDR3nt: TGTGCCAGCAGCTTACGGGGGGGAGGAGGGACAGATACGCAGTATTTT
j_gene: TRBJ2-7; d_gene: TRBD2; v_gene: TRBV5-1; abundance: few; CDR3aa: CASTEAGPIYEQYF; CDR3nt: TGCGCCAGCACTGAAGCGGGACCGATCTACGAGCAGTACTTC
j_gene: TRBJ2-7; d_gene: NA; v_gene: TRBV27; abundance: NA; CDR3aa: CASSPRTVNEQYF; CDR3nt: TGTGCCAGCAGTCCCCGGACAGTTAACGAGCAGTACTTC
j_gene: TRBJ2-6; d_gene: TRBD1; v_gene: TRBV29-1; abundance: NA; CDR3aa: CSVAGTGYGANVLTF; CDR3nt: TGCAGCGTTGCTGGGACAGGGTATGGGGCCAACGTCCTGACTTTC
j_gene: TRBJ2-1; d_gene: TRBD2; v_gene: TRBV30; abundance: NA; CDR3aa: CAWSGPGLAGPSSYNEQFF; CDR3nt: TGTGCCTGGAGTGGACCGGGACTAGCGGGGCCGAGCTCCTACAATGAGCAGTTCTTC
j_gene: TRBJ2-7; d_gene: TRBD1; v_gene: TRBV28; abundance: NA; CDR3aa: CASQTGTDIYEQYF; CDR3nt: TGTGCCAGCCAGACCGGGACAGACATTTACGAGCAGTACTTC
j_gene: TRBJ2-7; d_gene: TRBD1; v_gene: TRBV5-6; abundance: few; CDR3aa: CASSLVSQGDEQYF; CDR3nt: TGTGCCAGCAGCTTGGTGTCCCAGGGGGACGAGCAGTACTTC
j_gene: TRBJ1-2; d_gene: NA; v_gene: TRBV10-3; abundance: NA; CDR3aa: CAISPGGRSASGYTF; CDR3nt: TGTGCCATCTCCCCTGGAGGGCGTTCGGCGTCTGGCTACACCTTC
j_gene: TRBJ2-2; d_gene: NA; v_gene: TRBV5-8; abundance: few; CDR3aa: CASSQGHNTGELFF; CDR3nt: TGTGCCAGCAGCCAGGGACACAACACCGGGGAGCTGTTTTTT
j_gene: TRBJ2-1; d_gene: TRBD2; v_gene: TRBV28; abundance: NA; CDR3aa: CASSGDLAGEPFF; CDR3nt: TGTGCCAGCAGTGGGGACCTAGCGGGAGAACCGTTCTTC
j_gene: TRBJ1-6; d_gene: NA; v_gene: TRBV9; abundance: NA; CDR3aa: CASSVVPGDSPLHF; CDR3nt: TGTGCCAGCAGCGTAGTTCCAGGGGATTCACCCCTCCACTTT
j_gene: TRBJ2-5; d_gene: TRBD1; v_gene: TRBV30; abundance: NA; CDR3aa: CAWTQGNQETQYF; CDR3nt: TGTGCCTGGACACAGGGGAACCAAGAGACCCAGTACTTC
j_gene: TRBJ2-7; d_gene: NA; v_gene: TRBV28; abundance: NA; CDR3aa: CASLDPLGLYEQYF; CDR3nt: TGTGCCAGCTTGGACCCCTTGGGGCTCTACGAGCAGTACTTC
j_gene: TRBJ2-7; d_gene: TRBD2; v_gene: TRBV9; abundance: NA; CDR3aa: CASSAAGTSSYEQYF; CDR3nt: TGTGCCAGCAGCGCGGCCGGGACTAGCAGCTACGAGCAGTACTTC
j_gene: TRBJ2-2; d_gene: TRBD2; v_gene: TRBV4-3; abundance: NA; CDR3aa: CASSRALRGSGRGPTGELFF; CDR3nt: TGCGCCAGCAGCCGAGCCCTAAGGGGTAGCGGGAGGGGCCCCACCGGGGAGCTGTTTTTT
j_gene: TRBJ2-7; d_gene: TRBD2; v_gene: TRBV7-9; abundance: NA; CDR3aa: CASSSGTSGRIYEQYF; CDR3nt: TGTGCCAGCAGCTCCGGGACTAGCGGGAGGATCTACGAGCAGTACTTC
j_gene: TRBJ1-1; d_gene: NA; v_gene: TRBV7-3; abundance: NA; CDR3aa: CASSLRGGGTEAFF; CDR3nt: TGTGCCAGCAGCTTAAGGGGAGGTGGCACTGAAGCTTTCTTT
j_gene: TRBJ2-3; d_gene: TRBD2; v_gene: TRBV3-1/TRBV3-2; abundance: NA; CDR3aa: CASSQDLGLAGVPDTQYF; CDR3nt: TGTGCCAGCAGCCAAGATCTAGGACTAGCGGGAGTGCCAGATACGCAGTATTTT
j_gene: TRBJ2-1; d_gene: TRBD2; v_gene: TRBV5-1; abundance: NA; CDR3aa: CASSRVGSGAYNEQFF; CDR3nt: TGCGCCAGCAGCCGAGTGGGTAGCGGGGCTTACAATGAGCAGTTCTTC
j_gene: TRBJ2-3; d_gene: TRBD2; v_gene: TRBV5-6; abundance: NA; CDR3aa: CASSPGLAGVASTDTQYF; CDR3nt: TGTGCCAGCAGCCCGGGACTAGCGGGGGTAGCTAGCACAGATACGCAGTATTTT
j_gene: TRBJ1-1; d_gene: NA; v_gene: TRBV6-5; abundance: NA; CDR3aa: CASSYSNRANTEAFF; CDR3nt: TGTGCCAGCAGTTACTCGAACAGGGCGAACACTGAAGCTTTCTTT
j_gene: TRBJ1-5; d_gene: TRBD1; v_gene: TRBV11-2; abundance: NA; CDR3aa: CASSGTGSNQPQHF; CDR3nt: TGTGCCAGCAGCGGGACAGGGAGCAATCAGCCCCAGCATTTT
j_gene: TRBJ1-1; d_gene: NA; v_gene: TRBV19; abundance: NA; CDR3aa: CASSPRTPNTEAFF; CDR3nt: TGTGCCAGTAGTCCACGGACACCGAACACTGAAGCTTTCTTT
j_gene: TRBJ2-7; d_gene: NA; v_gene: TRBV9; abundance: NA; CDR3aa: CASSVGGVAYEQYF; CDR3nt: TGTGCCAGCAGCGTGGGGGGTGTCGCCTACGAGCAGTACTTC
j_gene: TRBJ1-1; d_gene: TRBD1; v_gene: TRBV19; abundance: NA; CDR3aa: CASSIGQGAHTEAFF; CDR3nt: TGTGCCAGTAGTATAGGACAGGGAGCTCACACTGAAGCTTTCTTT
j_gene: TRBJ2-1; d_gene: NA; v_gene: TRBV19; abundance: NA; CDR3aa: CASRGDTPYNEQFF; CDR3nt: TGTGCCAGTAGAGGGGACACCCCCTACAATGAGCAGTTCTTC
j_gene: TRBJ1-1; d_gene: NA; v_gene: TRBV29-1; abundance: NA; CDR3aa: CSVGAQNTEAFF; CDR3nt: TGCAGCGTTGGGGCGCAGAACACTGAAGCTTTCTTT
j_gene: TRBJ2-2; d_gene: NA; v_gene: TRBV28; abundance: NA; CDR3aa: CASTQGTGELFF; CDR3nt: TGTGCCAGCACCCAGGGTACCGGGGAGCTGTTTTTT
j_gene: TRBJ2-4; d_gene: NA; v_gene: TRBV19; abundance: NA; CDR3aa: CASQDGLAKNIQYF; CDR3nt: TGTGCCAGTCAGGATGGACTAGCCAAAAACATTCAGTACTTC
j_gene: TRBJ2-1; d_gene: TRBD1; v_gene: TRBV29-1; abundance: NA; CDR3aa: CSVEVVGGFLNEQFF; CDR3nt: TGCAGCGTTGAAGTGGTAGGGGGCTTTCTTAATGAGCAGTTCTTC